These 26 T cell receptor beta chains were sequenced from one sample in a study of T cells in Graves' hyperthyroidism and ophthalmopathy. Regions amplified from RNA transcripts were the TCR beta CDR3 regions. Carried out on the TCR CDR3, a first-round RT-PCR used the HTBI primer set. TCRdb independently ran MiXCR on the multiplex PCR reads; one entry per CDR3 protein. This table holds 400,000 or so distinct CDR3 sequences, over 13% found once. What was sequenced was blood. These receptors were taken from a man between 50 and 59 years old with Graves' ophthalmopathy.

This clonotype occurred many times. The J gene is TRBJ2-5, the V gene TRBV5-5; D could derive from TRBD1 or TRBD2 (5 bases each). The CDR3 loop spans 15 amino acids. Germline V gives CDR1 SGHKS, CDR2 YYEKEE (reference sequence). V lost 0 bases and J 0 bases, leaving 9 bases between the germline ends. DNA of the CDR3: TGTGCCAGCAGCTTGGTTGGGGGAGACCAAGAGACCCAGTACTTC. Protein: CASSLVGGDQETQYF.

This clonotype was seen repeatedly, ten times or more. The chain links TRBV5-8 to TRBJ2-1; a weak D match, TRBD1 (6 bases). V dropped 4 bases and J dropped 14 bases, with 16 bases sitting between them. The CDR3 sequence is 12 residues long. Germline V CDR1 and CDR2: SGHTS, YDEGEE. The CDR3 nucleotides are TGTGCCAGCAGCACGCAAGGGGGATACGAGTTCTTC. Amino acid sequence: CASSTQGGYEFF.

The chain has TRBV6-5 and TRBJ1-1; maybe TRBD1 (5 bases). The length of the CDR3 is 14 residues. CDR1 and CDR2 (germline): MNHEY, SVGAGI. Trimming removed 0 bases from V and 4 bases from J, with 9 bases in between. CDR3 loop: CASSYSPGPTEAFF. CDR3 DNA sequence: TGTGCCAGCAGTTACTCCCCAGGGCCCACTGAAGCTTTCTTT.

This clonotype was found once. The chain uses TRBV28 and TRBJ1-1, with D unclear. Germline V gene lookup returns CDR1 MDHEN and CDR2 SYDVKM. The V and J ends lost 7 bases and 0 bases respectively, with 12 bases between them. CDR3 length: 14 residues. The DNA of the CDR3 is TGTGCCAGCATCCCCGGCGGGATGAACACTGAAGCTTTCTTT. It specifies CASIPGGMNTEAFF.

This clonotype was observed a few times. The chain employs TRBV3-1 and TRBJ1-5; the D gene is possibly TRBD1 (6 bases). Germline V CDR1 and CDR2: LGHDT, YNNKEL (reference sequence). The CDR3 loop spans 16 amino acids. V was shortened by 5 bases and J by 1 base, with 15 bases between the two germline ends. CDR3 DNA sequence: TGTGCCAGCAGCGGAGGGACAACAGGCAGCAATCAGCCCCAGCATTTT. This translates into CASSGGTTGSNQPQHF.

This chain connects TRBV20-1 to TRBJ2-5, with D uncertain. There are 10 residues in the CDR3. V dropped 6 bases and J dropped 5 bases, with 7 bases sitting between them. Germline CDR1 DFQATT, CDR2 SNEGSKA (reference sequence). This CDR3 reads CSAQTETQYF. The CDR3, as DNA: TGCAGTGCCCAAACGGAGACCCAGTACTTC.

This clonotype was recorded a few times. The gene calls are TRBV19 and TRBJ2-5, with TRBD1 matching 9 bases. Germline V gene lookup returns CDR1 LNHDA and CDR2 SQIVND (reference sequence). The CDR3 is 18 residues long. The V and J ends lost 4 bases and 3 bases, in that order; junction bases with no gene match: 15. CDR3 DNA sequence: TGTGCCAGTAGTAGAGGTACAGGGGGCTTCATCTGGAAAGAGACCCAGTACTTC. Protein sequence: CASSRGTGGFIWKETQYF.

In this sample, this clonotype turned up a few times. The genes are TRBV19 and TRBJ2-1, with D uncertain. Germline values: CDR1 LNHDA, CDR2 SQIVND (reference sequence). The CDR3 has 15 amino acids. Trimming took off 1 base at V and 0 bases at J, with 7 bases between the two ends. The CDR3 sequence: CASSIAGGSYNEQFF. The CDR3 DNA sequence: TGTGCCAGTAGTATAGCAGGTGGCTCCTACAATGAGCAGTTCTTC.

This clonotype has a count of ten or more. The chain uses TRBV3-1 and TRBJ1-1; D not certain. CDR1 and CDR2 from the germline V gene are LGHDT and YNNKEL (reference sequence). CDR3 size: 14 residues. The V end was cut by 1 base, the J end by 1 base, with 7 bases between. The CDR3 protein is CASSQVPQNTEAFF. The CDR3 region has the DNA TGTGCCAGCAGCCAAGTTCCACAGAACACTGAAGCTTTCTTT.

This clonotype was found many times. J is TRBJ2-1 and V is TRBV7-3, with D maybe TRBD2 (5 bases). Trimming cost V 3 bases and J 5 bases, with 8 bases left between them. CDR1 and CDR2 (germline): SGHTA, FQGTGA. The CDR3 length is 13 residues. The CDR3 loop reads CASSFGENNEQFF. The DNA for the CDR3 is TGTGCCAGCAGCTTCGGGGAGAACAATGAGCAGTTCTTC.

This clonotype was seen only a few times. The gene calls are TRBV4-1 and TRBJ2-7; 9 bases align to TRBD2. V lost 2 bases and J lost 2; bases outside the gene matches: 4. CDR3 length equals 15 residues. Germline CDR1 MGHRA, CDR2 YSYEKL. The CDR3 reads CASSQRLAAAYEQYF. The CDR3 DNA sequence: TGCGCCAGCAGCCAAAGACTAGCGGCAGCCTACGAGCAGTACTTC.

This clonotype was recorded many times. Written as DNA, the CDR3 is TGTGCCAGCAGGCACCCGATAAGAGAGGGGTCGGGACAGGGGGATTATGGCTACACCTTC. The encoded protein is CASRHPIREGSGQGDYGYTF. This chain links TRBV6-9 with TRBJ1-2, with 11 bases that match TRBD1. The CDR3 extends over 20 amino acids. With 6 bases clipped from V and 5 bases from J, the junction kept 23 bases outside the gene matches. Per germline, CDR1 MNHGY and CDR2 SVAAGI.

In its sample, this clonotype was seen a few times. The chain has TRBV29-1 and TRBJ2-3, with D possibly TRBD1 on 5 matching bases. V gave up 1 base and J gave up 2 bases, with 13 bases separating them. The CDR3 is made up of 15 amino acids. CDR1 SQVTM and CDR2 ANQGSEA come from the germline V gene. CDR3 in DNA: TGCAGCGTTGAAGGTACAGGAGCAACCACAGATACGCAGTATTTT. This codes for CSVEGTGATTDTQYF.

This clonotype turned up a few times. At one end, the junction sequence differs from germline, possibly due to a read error. V gene TRBV4-2 combines with J gene TRBJ1-1, with a possible D match to TRBD1 (5 bases). Germline CDR1 and CDR2: LGHNA and YNFKEQ. CDR3 size: 15 residues. CDR3 bases: TGTGCCGGCAGCCAAGAGACAGCTAGAAACACTGAAGCTTTCTTT. This encodes CAGSQETARNTEAFF.

This clonotype was observed a handful of times. The chain employs TRBV10-3 and TRBJ2-1; 8 nucleotides align to TRBD2. The germline V gene has CDR1 ENHRY and CDR2 SYGVKD. The V and J ends lost 6 bases and 6 bases, in that order; junction bases with no gene match: 13. The CDR3 is made up of 16 amino acids. The CDR3 protein is CAIRKMSGSVSNEQFF. CDR3 nucleotides: TGTGCCATCAGGAAAATGAGCGGGAGCGTTAGCAATGAGCAGTTCTTC.

This sequence joins TRBV9 and TRBJ1-3, with D possibly being TRBD1 (5 bases). Per the germline V gene, CDR1 is SGDLS and CDR2 is YYNGEE. This CDR3 is built from 14 residues. The V end was cut by 5 bases, the J end by 4 bases, with 13 bases between. In DNA form, the CDR3 reads TGTGCCAGCAGTGACAAGGGGTGGGGAAACACCATATATTTT. Its translation is CASSDKGWGNTIYF.

This clonotype was observed at least ten times. The genes are TRBV29-1 and TRBJ1-1; D is uncertain. Germline V lookup: CDR1 SQVTM, CDR2 ANQGSEA. CDR3 length equals 13 residues. Trimming left V 6 bases short and J 3 bases short, with 14 bases between. The CDR3 DNA follows: TGCAGCGTATCCGTGAGGATGGACACTGAAGCTTTCTTT. Amino acids: CSVSVRMDTEAFF.

This clonotype was found many times. The rearrangement uses TRBV30 and TRBJ1-4, with D unclear. This CDR3 has 12 residues. Per the germline V gene, CDR1 is GTSNPN and CDR2 is SVGIG (reference sequence). With 4 bases removed from V and 5 bases from J, the gap between germline ends came to 8 bases. CDR3 in amino acids: CAWTGGNEKLFF. The DNA for the CDR3 is TGTGCCTGGACAGGCGGAAATGAAAAACTGTTTTTT.

As concerns this clonotype: Compared with germline, one end of the junction differs, possibly owing to a read error. The rearrangement links TRBV5-1 to TRBJ2-1; no firm D call. This CDR3 is built from 13 residues. Germline V gene data show CDR1 as SGHRS and CDR2 as YFSETQ. The CDR3 is CASSPGPNNDQFF. The CDR3 nucleotides are TGCGCCAGCAGCCCTGGACCAAACAATGACCAGTTCTTC.

Turning to this clonotype: This may stem from a read error, because a much larger clone lies one nucleotide away. The chain couples TRBV5-1 to TRBJ1-1; 7 positions match TRBD1. This CDR3 comprises 15 residues. Germline values: CDR1 SGHRS, CDR2 YFSETQ. The CDR3 spells CASSPQGQPNTGAFF. Written as DNA, the CDR3 is TGCGCCAGCAGCCCCCAGGGACAGCCGAACACTGGAGCTTTCTTT. Looking up the rest from reference TRBV5-1 and TRBJ1-1 gives the full variable domain: KAGVTQTPRYLIKTRGQQVTLSCSPISGHRSVSWYQQTPGQGLQFLFEYFSETQRNKGNFPGRFSGRQFSNSRSEMNVSTLELGDSALYLCASSPQGQPNTGAFFGQGTRLTVV.

This clonotype was counted ten times or more. This sequence joins TRBV5-1 and TRBJ2-2; no clear D gene. Germline V gives CDR1 SGHRS, CDR2 YFSETQ. The germline V and J ends were trimmed by 0 bases and 5 bases, with 14 bases remaining between them. The CDR3 sequence is 16 residues long. CDR3 sequence (DNA): TGCGCCAGCAGCTTGGGGGTGAGGACGGAAACCGGGGAGCTGTTTTTT. It translates to CASSLGVRTETGELFF.

Ten or more counts support this clonotype. The chain employs TRBV20-1 and TRBJ2-3; 7 bases are a match to TRBD2. The CDR3 runs to 16 residues. Trimming at V came to 3 bases and at J to 0 bases, leaving 9 bases not matched to a gene. Germline V lookup: CDR1 DFQATT, CDR2 SNEGSKA (reference sequence). Here the CDR3 reads CSASLAKGGSTDTQYF. CDR3 bases: TGCAGTGCTAGTTTGGCGAAGGGAGGGAGCACAGATACGCAGTATTTT.

In its sample, this clonotype was seen many times. The genes are TRBV11-2 and TRBJ2-1; 10 nucleotides line up with TRBD1. V trimming: 7 bases; J trimming: 6 bases; junction bases outside the gene matches: 9. The CDR3 runs 15 residues. From germline, CDR1 is SGHAT and CDR2 FQNNGV. The CDR3 here is CASTLTGTGVNEQFF. The DNA for the CDR3 is TGTGCCAGCACCCTAACCGGGACAGGGGTCAATGAGCAGTTCTTC.

This clonotype occurred a few times. The J gene is TRBJ2-1, the V gene TRBV6-5, with unresolved D. V was clipped by 0 bases and J by 9 bases, with 6 bases between them. Germline CDR1 is MNHEY and CDR2 is SVGAGI. The CDR3 consists of 12 residues. CDR3: CASSYSNGEQFF. The CDR3 nucleotides are TGTGCCAGCAGTTACTCGAACGGTGAGCAGTTCTTC.

V gene TRBV19 combines with J gene TRBJ2-7, with a weak D call TRBD2 (6 bases). The V and J ends lost 4 bases and 5 bases respectively, with 15 bases between them. The CDR3 is made up of 14 amino acids. Per the germline V gene, CDR1 is LNHDA and CDR2 is SQIVND (reference sequence). The CDR3: CASSKEGNSHEQYF. The CDR3 coding sequence is TGTGCCAGTAGTAAGGAGGGGAATTCCCACGAGCAGTACTTC.

This clonotype came up a few times. J is TRBJ1-6 and V is TRBV6-1, with a tentative D call TRBD1 (6 bases). Trimming removed 5 bases from V and 5 bases from J, with 22 bases in between. The CDR3 extends over 18 amino acids. Looked up from germline, CDR1 is MNHNS and CDR2 is SASEGT. CDR3 sequence reads: CASSYRGGGGRDNSPLHF. The CDR3 nucleotides read TGTGCCAGCAGTTATCGGGGCGGCGGGGGGCGCGATAATTCACCCCTCCACTTT.